This T cell receptor (beta chain) was retrieved from a study of blood T cell repertoires in COVID-19. Study as a whole: Acute and convalescent COVID-19 specimens originated in the United States, Italy and Spain. In each case, the material was cDNA or gDNA derived from T cells, B-cell-depleted T cells, or PBMCs.

Per the original data handling: How many nucleated cells were present was estimated from reference gene primer amplification. Profiled with immunoSEQ multiplex PCR; TCRdb holds only in-frame clones, not every one. That table is the source of V, J and clone size, and D and trimming were worked out from the DNA. The table includes a few hundred thousand clones, about 91% detected once. Patients of the Seattle cohort, enrolled during active infection, were followed longitudinally. Germline CDR1 and CDR2: GTSNPN and SVGIG (reference sequence). The CDR3 has 12 residues. The V end was cut by 5 bases, the J end by 0 bases, with 5 bases between.

This TCR was recovered from a woman between 50 and 59 years old with COVID-19, enrolled during active disease. Sequencing was done on a sample of peripheral blood. This chain uses TRBV30 with TRBJ1-3; D is possibly TRBD1 (5 bases). The CDR3 DNA sequence: TGTGCCTGGGACAGCTCTGGAAACACCATATATTTT. Translating it yields CAWDSSGNTIYF.